The clone carrying this T cell receptor (beta chain) was seen more than once but under ten times. Building the TCR beta libraries relied on iRepertoire HTBI primers, and CDR3 regions underwent Arm-PCR. TCRdb itself ran the multiplex PCR reads through MiXCR, one entry per CDR3 protein. The sample has a few hundred thousand distinct CDR3 sequences; around 15% are singletons. Time point meaning: newly diagnosed GD, antithyroid drugs for less than 3 months. The TCR library was made from RNA extracted from PBMCs. V lost 4 bases and J 2 bases, leaving 15 bases between the germline ends. The CDR3 has 15 amino acids. CDR1 SNHLY and CDR2 FYNNEI come from the germline V gene. These data come from a study of regulatory T cells in long-lasting Graves disease. These data were likewise used in another study, on T cells in Graves' hyperthyroidism and ophthalmopathy.

The chain combines TRBV2 with TRBJ2-7; D not resolved. Sequencing was performed on peripheral blood mononuclear cells (PBMCs), taken at new diagnosis, from a patient treated with antithyroid drugs. This receptor was identified in a woman aged 50 to 60 with Graves disease. The CDR3 DNA reads as TGTGCCAGCAGTGCCCCTAGTATCGCGGCCTACGAGCAGTACTTC. Encoded protein: CASSAPSIAAYEQYF.